One sample yielded the 5 T cell receptor beta chains listed below, sequenced in a study of T cell responses to AZD1222 COVID-19 vaccine. Measured with immunoSEQ multiplex PCR; TCRdb has only the in-frame clones, and not every one. The sample yields roughly 180,000 clones, roughly 90% seen once. The sequencing here drew on peripheral blood, taken 28 days after the second AZD1222 dose. The receptors come from an adult who received the AZD1222 COVID-19 vaccine.

This clone occurred a few times. DNA for the CDR3: TGTGCCAGCAGTGAGGGACGGGGGCTCTCTGGAAACACCATATATTTT. Amino acids: CASSEGRGLSGNTIYF. The chain carries TRBV2 and TRBJ1-3; D may be TRBD1 (6 bases). V was trimmed by 3 bases and J by 0 bases, leaving 12 bases between them. The germline gives CDR1 SNHLY, CDR2 FYNNEI. The CDR3 runs 16 residues.

This clone was observed once. The V call is TRBV6-5, the J call TRBJ1-3, with D perhaps TRBD1 (5 bases). Germline V gene sequence: CDR1 MNHEY, CDR2 SVGAGI. This CDR3 spans 14 amino acids. V lost 7 bases to trimming and J lost 2 bases, with 12 bases between them. The CDR3 DNA sequence: TGTGCCAGCACCAGGGCGGGAACTGGAAACACCATATATTTT. Protein sequence: CASTRAGTGNTIYF.

The chain combines TRBV4-1 with TRBJ1-1; D might be TRBD1 (5 bases). Germline V lookup: CDR1 MGHRA, CDR2 YSYEKL. V lost 7 bases to trimming and J lost 3 bases, with 12 bases between them. The CDR3 contains 13 residues. This CDR3 reads CASTTGGDTEAFF. CDR3 nucleotides: TGCGCCAGCACCACAGGTGGGGACACTGAAGCTTTCTTT.

The chain couples TRBV28 to TRBJ2-3; TRBD1 aligns across 9 bases. The ends lost 6 bases at V and 4 bases at J; junction bases unmatched: 14. CDR1 is MDHEN and CDR2 is SYDVKM in the germline V gene. The CDR3 runs to 17 residues. The CDR3: CASSPATGGARADTQYF. In nucleotides, the CDR3 is TGTGCCAGCAGCCCCGCCACAGGGGGCGCGAGGGCAGATACGCAGTATTTT.

The count of this clone is one. The chain couples TRBV2 to TRBJ1-4; the D gene is possibly TRBD1 (5 bases). Deletions cut 3 bases from V and 13 bases from J, with 12 bases between. The CDR3 sequence is 12 residues long. CDR1 is SNHLY, CDR2 FYNNEI, per germline. The CDR3 sequence: CASSDQGGGLFF. The CDR3 nucleotides are TGTGCCAGCAGTGACCAGGGTGGGGGACTGTTTTTT.